A selection of T cell receptor beta chains follows, all from one sample in a study of response to subunit inactivated influenza vaccine. TCRdb re-derived calls from the RT-PCR reads in MiXCR, one entry per CDR3 protein. The sample consists of approximately 250,000 distinct CDR3 sequences, 12% of them appearing once. Sequences were derived from non-naive T cells sorted from PBMCs, sampled roughly 15 days before vaccination. The source is a man aged 50 to 60 who received an inactivated influenza vaccine. The CDR3 runs from the conserved cysteine through the conserved F or W. A D gene is named only where the DNA matches it firmly. Rows give clone size only sometimes, using once, few, many, or a class for an expanded clone.

v_gene	d_gene	abundance	CDR3aa
TRBV6-2/TRBV6-3	.	few	CASSYSTSASPMGIQYF
TRBV7-9	.	.	CASSLSLGGGTTEAFF
TRBV10-3	TRBD1	few	CAIRTTGGRETQYF
TRBV5-6	.	.	CASSLGGGLSPLHF
TRBV6-1	.	many	CASSAHRVMNTEAFF
TRBV10-3	.	.	CAISLGATEAFF
TRBV9	.	.	CASSVAPQAESNEKLFF
TRBV6-5	TRBD2	few	CASSLTSGSSLSYEQYF
TRBV7-2	.	many	CASSLALVSNNEQFF
TRBV20-1	.	.	CSASLGSFNEKLFF
TRBV10-3	.	many	CAVRDGDSYEQYF
TRBV7-8	TRBD2	few	CASSSLWTSGQETQYF
TRBV20-1	.	.	CSALGGTDTQYF
TRBV20-1	.	few	CSASEWRTNTEAFF
TRBV12-3/TRBV12-4	.	.	CASSPAGANTEAFF
TRBV7-2	TRBD2	few	CASSLAGLAEYEQYF
TRBV6-2/TRBV6-3	.	few	CASGGRFMDEQFF
TRBV29-1	.	many	CSVGLVPYEQYF
TRBV30	TRBD2	few	CAWQRGTRRGNEQFF
TRBV4-3	TRBD1	few	CASSQDRGVNQPQHF
TRBV10-3	.	many	CAISSGTMSSYEQYF
TRBV7-2	.	few	CASSLALPNTEAFF
TRBV27	.	many	CASSLWAGKTTEAFF
TRBV20-1	.	.	CSARVPGYQETQYF
TRBV4-2	.	many	CASGESNSNYGYTF
TRBV12-3/TRBV12-4	TRBD1	many	CASQNRGQETQYF
TRBV12-3/TRBV12-4	TRBD2	many	CASSSSGTNSYEQYF
TRBV6-1	TRBD1	.	CASSQRTGVTEAFF
TRBV28	.	.	CASSFGRGEGYTF
TRBV20-1	TRBD1	few	CSASTGDNSPLHF
TRBV14	.	.	CASSRSPSETQYF
TRBV6-1	TRBD1	many	CASGLGQGKGIQYF
TRBV6-2/TRBV6-3	TRBD1	few	CASSYSINDRGEYEQFF
TRBV5-1	.	many	CASSLDARSNYGYTF
TRBV20-1	TRBD2	.	CCATATIAGLNYEQYF
TRBV4-3	TRBD2	.	CASSQGEGRNEQFF